At least ten counts were recorded for the clone carrying this T cell receptor (beta chain). What it binds is not known. This sample stems from a study of blood T cells in healthy people across ages. Through a sample-barcoded 5' primer and a J-beta primer mix, a second PCR was run for roughly 7 to 12 cycles. TCRdb re-derived calls from the 5' RACE reads in MiXCR, one entry per CDR3 protein. This table has about 670,000 distinct CDR3 sequences, 52% appearing once. V gave up 7 bases and J gave up 3 bases, with 19 bases separating them. The CDR3 consists of 16 residues. In germline, CDR1 is SEHNR, CDR2 FQNEAQ (reference sequence). Findings of the study overall: Both higher diversity and more naive CD4+ cells marked long-lived donors when set against aged donors. Naive T cell percentage by flow cytometry tracked strongly with beta diversity.

The source material was blood. The TCR sequence derives from a woman at least 80 years old in good health. The chain links TRBV7-9 to TRBJ2-1, with TRBD1 as a possible D gene (6 bases). CDR3 in amino acids: CASTPQRGNLYNEQFF. CDR3 coding DNA: TGTGCCAGCACCCCCCAAAGGGGGAATCTCTACAATGAGCAGTTCTTC.